This TCR beta chain appears in the sequencing data of a study of blood T cell repertoires in COVID-19 (dated by TCRdb to 2018 to 2020). In the study overall: Samples from collaborators originated in the United States, Italy and Spain and spanned both the acute and convalescent phases of COVID-19. The prospective study material was composed of cDNA or gDNA derived from T cells, B-cell-depleted T cells, or PBMCs. Subjects who had been exposed to COVID-19, were actively infected with it, or had recovered from it provided the deeply sampled blood TCRbeta repertoires that made up the dataset. The repertoires were released in a freely available public database meant as a resource for research on the immune response to SARS-CoV-2. The samples were drawn from two sources: the first 160 participants of the ongoing ImmuneRACE study, and over 950 subjects contributed by 6 global collaborators. Nearly every sample came with metadata listing a de-identified subject ID, COVID-19 status, age in years and sex. HLA class I and class II types, where available, came from metadata supplied by the sample provider rather than from assay-based typing. Study-wide conclusions, independent of this receptor: The amount of clinical and demographic metadata varied by source and participant and was provided uncurated.

In the prospective study, participants were roughly 18 to 95 years old, resided in about two dozen geographic areas of the United States, and were enrolled through a virtual design. In the prospective study, participants were assigned to cohorts based on the clinical history participants reported in a screening survey and a study questionnaire. Exposed participants had been in contact with someone with a PCR-confirmed or clinician-diagnosed COVID-19 case within 2 weeks of study entry. In the prospective study, mobile phlebotomists collected whole blood, serum and a nasopharyngeal or oropharyngeal swab from each participant. Over a 2-month period, participants in the prospective study had the option of providing additional blood draws and questionnaires. Before DNA extraction, blood samples from the prospective study were shipped at room temperature or frozen. This clone was recorded once. Its antigen remains undetermined. No much larger clone is present one base from it, and per-base qualities are unavailable.

The immunoSEQ Assay, a bias-controlled multiplex PCR, was used to amplify TCRbeta CDR3 regions from genomic DNA. The authors' pipeline ran thus. The number of nucleated cells in each sample was estimated by amplification of reference gene primers within the assay. To quantify the absolute abundance of each unique TCRbeta CDR3 rearrangement, sequence reads were collapsed and filtered. For each sample, productive Simpson clonality was calculated by taking the square root of Simpson's diversity index across productive rearrangements. TCRdb limited this immuneACCESS table to in-frame rearrangements with V and J called. A share of clones is missing; checked studies link under half to unresolved V genes, and the rest is unexplained. From that table come the V and J calls and clone size; the DNA was used to work out D and trimming. For this sample there are some 340,000 clones; over 90% appear just once. In total, the top ten clones hold around 3.9% of the sample.

Input material: PBMCs or T cells enriched from blood (not recorded which). The receptor's source is a woman aged 25 to 39 who had been exposed to COVID-19.

CDR3 reads: CASSKQGAGVGEAFF. The DNA is TGTGCCAGCAGCAAACAGGGGGCCGGGGTAGGTGAAGCTTTCTTT. In this chain, TRBV27 is recombined with TRBJ1-1; a stretch of 9 junction bases matches TRBD1. Measured from the cysteine to the phenylalanine, the CDR3 is 15 residues long. The sequence is cut down to CDR3 DNA, 45 bases in frame from base 1. Sequences MNHEY (CDR1) and SMNVEV (CDR2) are obtained from the germline V gene (reference sequence). Ends trimmed: V by 6 bases, J by 7 bases; bases unmatched to a gene: 12.